These T cell receptor beta chains were read from a single sample in a study of CD8 T cells in Susac syndrome. TCRdb processed the immunoSEQ multiplex PCR reads anew with MiXCR; each CDR3 protein has one entry. The repertoire holds some 120,000 distinct CDR3 sequences, around 94% seen once, with roughly 0.087% in the top ten. Sequencing was carried out using CD4+ T cells from PBMCs. The receptor source for this set is a human donor in good health. Each CDR3 is given without its conserved first and last residue. The order of the fields is V gene, J gene, CDR3 protein.

TRBV6-5	TRBJ1-1	ASSYTRRGPRQSEAF
TRBV3-1	TRBJ2-2	ASSQVAGANTGELF
TRBV2	TRBJ1-3	ASRADRSGNTIY
TRBV15	TRBJ2-1	ATTRVGSNEQF
TRBV25-1	TRBJ2-1	ASSEWRERNEQF
TRBV4-3	TRBJ1-5	ASSQDPVGGSNQPQH
TRBV19	TRBJ1-1	ASSIGNTEAF
TRBV11-3	TRBJ2-3	ASSLDTSGRSDTQY
TRBV12-3/TRBV12-4	TRBJ2-1	ASSPTNPGNEQF
TRBV29-1	TRBJ2-5	SVGPGQVQETQY
TRBV3-1	TRBJ1-4	ASSYRGRNEKLF
TRBV10-3	TRBJ1-2	AISGTDYGYT
TRBV5-1	TRBJ2-2	ASSLSARGTGELF
TRBV14	TRBJ2-7	ARRERYRYEQY
TRBV7-2	TRBJ1-4	ASSRTWDTNEKLF
TRBV27	TRBJ2-3	ASGLAGYGTDTQY
TRBV7-9	TRBJ2-7	ASSGRTSGRSYEQY
TRBV29-1	TRBJ2-7	SVERGDPYEQY
TRBV29-1	TRBJ1-1	SVVTGSAEAF
TRBV20-1	TRBJ1-2	SALTGNYGYT
TRBV5-1	TRBJ2-7	ASSERGAAVYEQY
TRBV19	TRBJ1-2	ASSDPTGPINYGYT
TRBV7-2	TRBJ2-5	ASSLQKTQY
TRBV4-3	TRBJ1-2	ASSQDRKGSYT
TRBV4-3	TRBJ1-5	ASSRGANQPQH
TRBV6-5	TRBJ2-7	ASSIGGTSSYEQY
TRBV7-6	TRBJ2-2	ASSMPALNTGELF
TRBV5-1	TRBJ2-5	ASSRWPGGTQY
TRBV7-2	TRBJ2-2	ASSLYYTGELF
TRBV18	TRBJ1-5	ASSAGQGWNQPQH
TRBV23-1	TRBJ1-2	ASTTGREGPNYGYT
TRBV3-1	TRBJ2-1	ASSQAWDTLRNEQF